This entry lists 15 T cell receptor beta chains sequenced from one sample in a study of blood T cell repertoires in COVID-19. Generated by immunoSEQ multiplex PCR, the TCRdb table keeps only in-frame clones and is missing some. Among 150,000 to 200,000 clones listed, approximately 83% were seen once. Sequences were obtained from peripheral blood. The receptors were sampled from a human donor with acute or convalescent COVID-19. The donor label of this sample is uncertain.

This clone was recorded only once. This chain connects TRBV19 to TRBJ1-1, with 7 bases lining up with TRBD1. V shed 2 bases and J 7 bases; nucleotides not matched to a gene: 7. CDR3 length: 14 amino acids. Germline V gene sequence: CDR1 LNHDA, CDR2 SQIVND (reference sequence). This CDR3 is CASSISRQGGEAFF. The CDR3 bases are TGTGCCAGTAGTATAAGTAGACAGGGTGGTGAAGCTTTCTTT.

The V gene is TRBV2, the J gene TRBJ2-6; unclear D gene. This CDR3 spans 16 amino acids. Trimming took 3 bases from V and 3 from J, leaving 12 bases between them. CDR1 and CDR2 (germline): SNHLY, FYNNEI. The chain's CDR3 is CASSEAVLGGANVLTF. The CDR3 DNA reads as TGTGCCAGCAGTGAGGCGGTGCTAGGTGGGGCCAACGTCCTGACTTTC. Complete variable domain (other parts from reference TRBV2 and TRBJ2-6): EPEVTQTPSHQVTQMGQEVILRCVPISNHLYFYWYRQILGQKVEFLVSFYNNEISEKSEIFDDQFSVERPDGSNFTLKIRSTKLEDSAMYFCASSEAVLGGANVLTFGAGSRLTVL.

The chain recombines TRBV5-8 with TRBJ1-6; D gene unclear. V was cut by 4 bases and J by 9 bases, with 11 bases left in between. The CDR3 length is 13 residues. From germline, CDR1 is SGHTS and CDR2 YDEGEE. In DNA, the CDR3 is TGTGCCAGCAGCCGGGTGCCACGTTCACCCCTCCACTTT. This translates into CASSRVPRSPLHF.

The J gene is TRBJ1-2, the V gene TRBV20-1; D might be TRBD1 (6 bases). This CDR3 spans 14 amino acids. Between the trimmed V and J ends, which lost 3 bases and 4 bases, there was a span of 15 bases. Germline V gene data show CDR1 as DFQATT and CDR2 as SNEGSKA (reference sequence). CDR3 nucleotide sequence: TGCAGTGCTAGTCCCCCGGACAGTCCCTATGGCTACACCTTC. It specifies CSASPPDSPYGYTF.

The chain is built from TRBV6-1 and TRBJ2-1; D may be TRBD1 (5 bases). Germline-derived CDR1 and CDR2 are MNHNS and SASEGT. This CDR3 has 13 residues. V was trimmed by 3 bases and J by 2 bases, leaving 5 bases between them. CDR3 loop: CASSEGPYNEQFF. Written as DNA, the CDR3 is TGTGCCAGCAGTGAGGGGCCCTACAATGAGCAGTTCTTC.

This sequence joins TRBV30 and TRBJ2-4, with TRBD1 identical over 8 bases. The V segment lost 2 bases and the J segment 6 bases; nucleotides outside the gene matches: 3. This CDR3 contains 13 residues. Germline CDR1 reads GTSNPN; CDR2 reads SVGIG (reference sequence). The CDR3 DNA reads TGTGCCTGGAGTCAGGGGGCAGCAAACATTCAGTACTTC. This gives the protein CAWSQGAANIQYF.

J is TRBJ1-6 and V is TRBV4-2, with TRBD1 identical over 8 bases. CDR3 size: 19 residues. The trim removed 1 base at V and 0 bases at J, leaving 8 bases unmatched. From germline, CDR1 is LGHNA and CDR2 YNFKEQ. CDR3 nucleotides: TGTGCCAGCAGCCAAGCAGGGGGCCGGAGTAGCTCCTATAATTCACCCCTCCACTTT. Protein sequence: CASSQAGGRSSSYNSPLHF.

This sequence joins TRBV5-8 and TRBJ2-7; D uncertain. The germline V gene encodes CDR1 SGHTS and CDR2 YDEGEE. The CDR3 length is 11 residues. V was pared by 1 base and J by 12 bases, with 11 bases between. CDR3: CASSLWPRGYF. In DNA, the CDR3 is TGTGCCAGCAGCTTGTGGCCCCGAGGGTACTTC.

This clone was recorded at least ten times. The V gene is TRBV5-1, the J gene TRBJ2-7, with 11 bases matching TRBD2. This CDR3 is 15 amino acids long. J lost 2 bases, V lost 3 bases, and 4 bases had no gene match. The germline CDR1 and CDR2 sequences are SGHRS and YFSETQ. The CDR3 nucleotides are TGCGCCAGCAGCTGGACTAGCGGGCAAACCTACGAGCAGTACTTC. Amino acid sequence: CASSWTSGQTYEQYF.

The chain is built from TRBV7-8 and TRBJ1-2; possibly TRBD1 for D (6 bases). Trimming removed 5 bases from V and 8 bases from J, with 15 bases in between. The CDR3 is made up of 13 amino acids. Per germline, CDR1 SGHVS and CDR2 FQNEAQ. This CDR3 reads CASSDGQRGGYTF. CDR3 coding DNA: TGTGCCAGCAGCGACGGACAGCGGGGAGGCTACACCTTC.

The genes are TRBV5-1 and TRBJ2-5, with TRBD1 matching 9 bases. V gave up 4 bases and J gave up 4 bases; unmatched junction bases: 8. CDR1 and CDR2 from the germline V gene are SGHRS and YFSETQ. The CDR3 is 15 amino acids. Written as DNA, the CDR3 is TGCGCCAGCAGCCCACCCCTGGGACAGGGAGAGACCCAGTACTTC. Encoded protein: CASSPPLGQGETQYF.

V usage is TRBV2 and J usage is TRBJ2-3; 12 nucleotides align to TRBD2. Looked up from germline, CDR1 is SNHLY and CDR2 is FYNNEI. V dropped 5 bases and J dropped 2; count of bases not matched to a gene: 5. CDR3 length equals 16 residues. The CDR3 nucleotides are TGTGCCAGCAGTCCGACTAGCGGGGGATTCACAGATACGCAGTATTTT. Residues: CASSPTSGGFTDTQYF.

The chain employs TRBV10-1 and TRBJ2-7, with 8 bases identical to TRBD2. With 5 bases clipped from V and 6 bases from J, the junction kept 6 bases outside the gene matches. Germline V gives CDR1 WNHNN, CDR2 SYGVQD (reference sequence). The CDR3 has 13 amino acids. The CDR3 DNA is TGCGCCAGCAGTCCCCCGGGACTAGTCGAGCAGTACTTC. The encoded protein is CASSPPGLVEQYF.

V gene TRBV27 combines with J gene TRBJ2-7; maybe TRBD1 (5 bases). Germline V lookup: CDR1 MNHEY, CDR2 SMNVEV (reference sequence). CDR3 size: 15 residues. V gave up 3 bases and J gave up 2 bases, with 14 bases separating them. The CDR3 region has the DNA TGTGCCAGCAGTTTCGACAGCAATATGCCCTACGAGCAGTACTTC. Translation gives CASSFDSNMPYEQYF.

The CDR3 DNA reads as TGTGCCAGCAGCCTAGGACTAGCGGGGGCCTACAATGAGCAGTTCTTC. This sequence encodes CASSLGLAGAYNEQFF. This sequence joins TRBV3-1 (or the pseudogene TRBV3-2) and TRBJ2-1; 13 positions agree with TRBD2. The V gene end was trimmed by 4 bases and the J gene end by 2 bases; junction bases not matched to a gene: 2. This CDR3 has 16 residues. Per the germline V gene, CDR1 is LGHDT and CDR2 is YNNKEL (reference sequence).